This T cell receptor (beta chain) was captured by sequencing in a study of blood T cells in healthy people across ages. For the second PCR, which ran for roughly 6 to 12 cycles, a sample-barcoded 5' primer and a J-beta primer mix were used. MiXCR was run by TCRdb on the 5' RACE reads, yielding one entry per CDR3 protein. This sample carries approximately 810,000 distinct CDR3 sequences, under 35% of them seen once, and the ten largest clones take roughly 17%. V lost 0 bases and J 6 bases, leaving 18 bases between the germline ends. CDR1 and CDR2 (germline): LGHDT, YNNKEL (reference sequence). CDR3 length: 18 amino acids. Study-level results: Long-lived and aged donors differed, with more naive CD4+ cells and higher diversity in the long-lived. Per million T cells, TCR beta diversity dropped roughly linearly as age increased.

Donation came from healthy Caucasian individuals in Russia who were aged roughly 6 to 100. Notes on this clonotype: What it recognizes is unknown.

Sequencing input: blood. This clonotype originated in a woman aged 80 or over in good health. The rearrangement links TRBV3-1 to TRBJ1-6; the D gene is possibly TRBD1 (6 bases). CDR3 amino acids: CASSQDIRGVRGNSPLHF. As DNA, the CDR3 is TGTGCCAGCAGCCAAGATATCCGGGGAGTCAGGGGTAATTCACCCCTCCACTTT. The full variable domain, in which reference TRBV3-1 and TRBJ1-6 provide the parts outside the CDR3, is DTAVSQTPKYLVTQMGNDKSIKCEQNLGHDTMYWYKQDSKKFLKIMFSYNNKELIINETVPNRFSPKSPDKAHLNLHINSLELGDSAVYFCASSQDIRGVRGNSPLHFGNGTRLTVT.